The source of this T cell receptor (beta chain) is a study of patients and donors after allogeneic stem cell transplantation. J lost 10 bases, V lost 5 bases, and 11 bases had no gene match. Germline CDR1 reads DFQATT; CDR2 reads SNEGSKA (reference sequence). CDR3 size: 13 residues. In its sample, this clonotype was seen many times. TCRdb used MiXCR to reprocess the RT-PCR reads, holding one entry per CDR3 protein. The table has about 230,000 distinct CDR3 sequences, roughly 15% seen once. This sequence was found in a human donor who was either an allogeneic HSCT recipient or a stem cell or donor lymphocyte infusion donor (not recorded which). It is not recorded whose cells these are; they may come from a transplant donor. What was sequenced was blood, either unsorted or a sorted T cell fraction (not recorded which). The J gene is TRBJ1-5, the V gene TRBV20-1, with 7 bases identical to TRBD1. CDR3 protein: CSAGEGQAGPQHF. The CDR3 DNA sequence: TGCAGTGCTGGGGAAGGACAGGCAGGCCCCCAGCATTTT.